What follows are 10 T cell receptor beta chains derived from one specimen sequenced in a study of T cell responses to AZD1222 COVID-19 vaccine. Method: immunoSEQ multiplex PCR; TCRdb's copy keeps in-frame clones and lacks some. The profile shows fewer than 200,000 clones, 91% of them singletons. This material consisted of peripheral blood, taken 28 days after the second AZD1222 dose. These receptors all come from an adult who received the AZD1222 COVID-19 vaccine.

The J gene is TRBJ1-2, the V gene TRBV27; D is possibly TRBD1 (6 bases). Germline values: CDR1 MNHEY, CDR2 SMNVEV (reference sequence). With 5 bases removed from V and 4 bases from J, the gap between germline ends came to 20 bases. The CDR3 covers 16 residues. Here the CDR3 DNA reads TGTGCCAGCAGTCCCCTTCAACAGGGTGGAGGCTATGGCTACACCTTC. Translating it yields CASSPLQQGGGYGYTF.

In its sample, this clone was seen a few times. The rearrangement joins TRBV3-1 (or the pseudogene TRBV3-2) to TRBJ2-5; 12 nucleotides match TRBD1. CDR3 size: 15 residues. Germline V gene sequence: CDR1 LGHDT, CDR2 YNNKEL (reference sequence). The ends lost 5 bases at V and 5 bases at J; junction bases unmatched: 6. CDR3 sequence (DNA): TGTGCCAGCAGCAGAGGGACAGGGGGCACGGAGACCCAGTACTTC. It specifies CASSRGTGGTETQYF.

The rearrangement links TRBV5-1 to TRBJ2-5, with TRBD1 matching 8 bases. Trimming removed 2 bases from V and 4 bases from J; junction bases left unmatched: 4. This CDR3 comprises 14 residues. Germline V gene sequence: CDR1 SGHRS, CDR2 YFSETQ. The CDR3 nucleotides are TGCGCCAGCAGCTTACGCGGACAGGGAGAGACCCAGTACTTC. Residues: CASSLRGQGETQYF.

The chain combines TRBV19 with TRBJ1-3; D gene uncertain. V was clipped by 7 bases and J by 0 bases, with 10 bases between them. This CDR3 is 14 amino acids long. Germline values: CDR1 LNHDA, CDR2 SQIVND (reference sequence). Here the CDR3 reads CASTRLNSGNTIYF. DNA for the CDR3: TGTGCCAGTACAAGACTGAACTCTGGAAACACCATATATTTT.

This chain uses TRBV2 with TRBJ1-5; 8 positions agree with TRBD1. The CDR3 has 15 residues. Germline values: CDR1 SNHLY, CDR2 FYNNEI. V lost 5 bases and J lost 4; bases outside the gene matches: 7. The CDR3 region is CASSPQGATNQPQHF. CDR3 DNA sequence: TGTGCCAGCAGTCCTCAGGGGGCGACGAATCAGCCCCAGCATTTT.

This clone turned up a few times. The chain couples TRBV15 to TRBJ2-1, with 7 bases aligning to TRBD2. There are 17 residues in the CDR3. With V trimmed by 2 bases and J by 8 bases, 15 bases remained unmatched. Germline V gene lookup returns CDR1 LNHNV and CDR2 YYDKDF (reference sequence). In nucleotides, the CDR3 is TGTGCCACCAGCAGATTTCGGGCTAGCGGATCCGAAGATGAGCAGTTCTTC. Translation gives CATSRFRASGSEDEQFF.

This rearrangement joins TRBV5-8 to TRBJ1-4; weak D call: TRBD1 (5 bases). There are 15 residues in the CDR3. Trimming shortened V by 0 bases and J by 6 bases, and 12 bases separated the two germline ends. Germline V gives CDR1 SGHTS, CDR2 YDEGEE. The CDR3 loop is CASSLEGMVYEKLFF. The CDR3 DNA reads as TGTGCCAGCAGCTTGGAGGGGATGGTCTATGAAAAACTGTTTTTT.

This rearrangement joins TRBV5-1 to TRBJ1-1; D remains ambiguous. The V and J ends lost 2 bases and 0 bases respectively, with 11 bases between them. This CDR3 region has 15 residues. Germline V gene data show CDR1 as SGHRS and CDR2 as YFSETQ. The CDR3 here is CASSFASLLNTEAFF. CDR3 coding DNA: TGCGCCAGCAGCTTTGCTTCCCTTTTGAACACTGAAGCTTTCTTT. Full variable domain (missing parts from reference TRBV5-1 and TRBJ1-1): KAGVTQTPRYLIKTRGQQVTLSCSPISGHRSVSWYQQTPGQGLQFLFEYFSETQRNKGNFPGRFSGRQFSNSRSEMNVSTLELGDSALYLCASSFASLLNTEAFFGQGTRLTVV.

This sequence joins TRBV7-9 and TRBJ1-4; a possible D gene is TRBD1 (5 bases). This CDR3 is 14 amino acids long. The V and J ends lost 5 bases and 0 bases respectively, with 7 bases between them. The germline CDR1 and CDR2 sequences are SEHNR and FQNEAQ (reference sequence). The CDR3, as DNA: TGTGCCAGCAGCGCACAGGCAACTAATGAAAAACTGTTTTTT. This encodes CASSAQATNEKLFF.

This rearrangement joins TRBV18 to TRBJ1-2; perhaps TRBD1 as D (6 bases). The CDR3 loop spans 14 amino acids. From germline, CDR1 is KGHSH and CDR2 LQKENI. The germline V and J ends were trimmed by 2 bases and 8 bases, with 15 bases remaining between them. The CDR3 loop reads CASSPREQGAGYTF. CDR3 in DNA: TGTGCCAGCTCACCAAGAGAACAGGGTGCAGGCTACACCTTC.